The 13 T cell receptor beta chains given below trace back to one sample, sequenced in a study of blood T cell repertoires in COVID-19. Repertoires were generated with immunoSEQ multiplex PCR, while TCRdb's copy carries only in-frame clones and drops some. The sample lists under 150,000 clones; about 90% were seen once. What was sequenced was peripheral blood. All receptors come from a human donor in a cohort sampled during active COVID-19.

The chain couples TRBV19 to TRBJ2-2; D may be TRBD2 (5 bases). Trimming removed 7 bases from V and 5 bases from J, with 20 bases in between. Germline V gene data show CDR1 as LNHDA and CDR2 as SQIVND (reference sequence). The length of the CDR3 is 16 residues. CDR3 sequence (DNA): TGTGCCAGTAATTCTCGGGTTAGCGCGAGTACCGGGGAGCTGTTTTTT. Protein: CASNSRVSASTGELFF.

The sample holds a few counts of this clone. V gene TRBV7-2 combines with J gene TRBJ1-6; D gene ambiguous. Germline CDR1 is SGHTA and CDR2 is FQGNSA. There are 16 residues in the CDR3. V lost 0 bases and J lost 1, with 7 bases in between. CDR3: CASSLARGSYNSPLHF. CDR3 DNA: TGTGCCAGCAGCTTAGCGCGGGGATCCTATAATTCACCCCTCCACTTT.

This clone was detected only a few times. The J gene is TRBJ1-1, the V gene TRBV7-2; the D gene is possibly TRBD1 (6 bases). Germline loops: CDR1 SGHTA, CDR2 FQGNSA. Trimming pared 5 bases from V and 7 bases from J, leaving 20 bases between. The CDR3 runs to 15 residues. In DNA form, the CDR3 reads TGTGCCAGCAGCCCGTACGTTCGGACAGCGAATGAAGCTTTCTTT. This translates into CASSPYVRTANEAFF.

V and J are TRBV30 and TRBJ1-6, with TRBD1 identical over 12 bases. Germline CDR1 reads GTSNPN; CDR2 reads SVGIG (reference sequence). The CDR3 extends over 14 amino acids. V dropped 5 bases and J dropped 9; count of bases not matched to a gene: 5. The CDR3 coding sequence is TGTGCCTGGGGGACAGGGGGCATAGGTTCACCCCTCCACTTT. It encodes CAWGTGGIGSPLHF.

The genes are TRBV20-1 and TRBJ2-3; maybe TRBD1 (6 bases). This CDR3 has 15 residues. V lost 3 bases and J 5 bases, leaving 18 bases between the germline ends. CDR1 DFQATT and CDR2 SNEGSKA come from the germline V gene (reference sequence). The CDR3 DNA follows: TGCAGTGCTAGTGGGAGTGGGCAGGGGAGAGATACGCAGTATTTT. This codes for CSASGSGQGRDTQYF.

CDR3 region: CASSLVYRGTYEQYF. In nucleotides, the CDR3 is TGTGCCAGCAGCTTAGTGTACAGGGGGACATACGAGCAGTACTTC. This chain links TRBV7-9 with TRBJ2-7; 8 positions match TRBD1. The CDR3 sequence is 15 residues long. CDR1 is SEHNR and CDR2 is FQNEAQ in the germline V gene (reference sequence). V lost 1 base, J lost 4 bases, and 6 bases stayed unmatched.

V gene TRBV5-1 combines with J gene TRBJ1-2; 9 nucleotides match TRBD1. CDR1 and CDR2 (germline): SGHRS, YFSETQ. CDR3 length: 15 residues. V dropped 0 bases and J dropped 8; count of bases not matched to a gene: 8. Written as DNA, the CDR3 is TGCGCCAGCAGCTTGGATATACAGGGGGCAGGGGGCTACACCTTC. Translation gives CASSLDIQGAGGYTF.

This sequence joins TRBV19 and TRBJ1-6; D is undetermined. The CDR3 contains 16 residues. Trimming took off 7 bases at V and 0 bases at J, with 13 bases between the two ends. Germline-derived CDR1 and CDR2 are LNHDA and SQIVND (reference sequence). CDR3 nucleotides: TGTGCCAGTACTGCGGGTCGAGGCTCCTATAATTCACCCCTCCACTTT. Translated: CASTAGRGSYNSPLHF.

The rearrangement joins TRBV6-5 to TRBJ1-4; 8 bases fit TRBD1. CDR1 MNHEY and CDR2 SVGAGI come from the germline V gene. V lost 2 bases, J lost 7 bases, and 9 bases stayed unmatched. The CDR3 has 16 residues. CDR3 residues: CASSYRGQGGREKLFF. In nucleotides, the CDR3 is TGTGCCAGCAGTTACCGCGGACAGGGAGGTCGTGAAAAACTGTTTTTT.

This clone appeared many times. The chain employs TRBV28 and TRBJ1-1; perhaps TRBD1 as D (6 bases). From germline, CDR1 is MDHEN and CDR2 SYDVKM. V shed 6 bases and J shed 11 bases, with 13 bases lying between them. The CDR3 covers 11 residues. This CDR3 is CASRQQGEAFF. The CDR3 bases are TGTGCCAGCAGACAACAGGGTGAGGCTTTCTTT.

The chain recombines TRBV11-1 with TRBJ2-1; 14 nucleotides line up with TRBD2. The CDR3 consists of 16 residues. V lost 1 base to trimming and J lost 9 bases; unmatched junction nucleotides: 5. Germline loops: CDR1 SGHAT, CDR2 FQDESV (reference sequence). CDR3 sequence reads: CASSLVSGTSGGEQFF. In nucleotides, the CDR3 is TGTGCCAGCAGCTTAGTTTCCGGGACTAGCGGGGGTGAGCAGTTCTTC.

The chain links TRBV11-3 to TRBJ2-1; 9 nucleotides align to TRBD2. The J segment lost 8 bases and the V segment lost 7 bases, leaving 9 bases of the junction unmatched. This CDR3 has 14 amino acids. CDR1 and CDR2 from the germline V gene are SGHNT and YENEEA. The CDR3, as DNA: TGTGCCAGCACTGCGGGGGGGCGTAAGGATGAGCAGTTCTTC. As protein: CASTAGGRKDEQFF.

This sequence joins TRBV29-1 and TRBJ1-2, with D maybe TRBD1 (5 bases). Germline CDR1 SQVTM, CDR2 ANQGSEA. The V end lost 3 bases, the J end lost 6 bases, and 11 bases lay between the germline ends. The CDR3 sequence is 12 residues long. The CDR3, as DNA: TGCAGCGTTGATATCGGGGGGAATGGCTACACCTTC. Translating it yields CSVDIGGNGYTF.